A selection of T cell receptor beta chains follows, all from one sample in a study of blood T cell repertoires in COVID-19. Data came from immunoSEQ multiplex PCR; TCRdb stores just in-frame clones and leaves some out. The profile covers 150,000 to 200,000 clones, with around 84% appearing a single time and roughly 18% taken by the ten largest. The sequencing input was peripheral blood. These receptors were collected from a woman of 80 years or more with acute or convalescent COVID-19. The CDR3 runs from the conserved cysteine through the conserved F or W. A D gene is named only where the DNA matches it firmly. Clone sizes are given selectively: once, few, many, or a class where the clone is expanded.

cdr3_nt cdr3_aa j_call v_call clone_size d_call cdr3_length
TGCGCCAGCAGCTTGTACGGCGGGGGGGCCACAGATACGCAGTATTTT CASSLYGGGATDTQYF TRBJ2-3 TRBV5-1 once TRBD2 16
TGCAGCGGGGAGCGGGATACGCAGTATTTT CSGERDTQYF TRBJ2-3 TRBV29-1 . . 10
TGTGCCAGCAGTCCTCATAAGGGGGCTGGTGGCTACACCTTC CASSPHKGAGGYTF TRBJ1-2 TRBV7-8 . TRBD1 14
TGTGCCAGCAGCTTAGAATGGGCAGCGGACTATGGCTACACCTTC CASSLEWAADYGYTF TRBJ1-2 TRBV7-2 once . 15
TGTGCCAGCAGTTTAAGCCCGGAATTAAGGCCCCGACAGGGCCTCTATGGCTACACCTTC CASSLSPELRPRQGLYGYTF TRBJ1-2 TRBV27 . TRBD1 20
TGTGCCAGCAGTTTATTTGGACAGGGGGCGACTAACTATGGCTACACCTTC CASSLFGQGATNYGYTF TRBJ1-2 TRBV27 . TRBD1 17
TGTGCCAGCAGCCGGGACAGCACTGAAGCTTTCTTT CASSRDSTEAFF TRBJ1-1 TRBV5-4 . TRBD1 12
TGTGCCAGTAGTATAGAGAGGACAGGTACTGAAGCTTTCTTT CASSIERTGTEAFF TRBJ1-1 TRBV19 . TRBD1 14
TGTGCCAGTAGTATCCCCAGGGGGCTTGGTATAGCTTTCTTT CASSIPRGLGIAFF TRBJ1-1 TRBV19 . TRBD1 14
TGTGCCATCGGTACAGGGAATAGCAATCAGCCCCAGCATTTT CAIGTGNSNQPQHF TRBJ1-5 TRBV10-3 . . 14
TGTGCCAGCAGCGTAGGGGGGACAGTACGAGCTAACTATGGCTACACCTTC CASSVGGTVRANYGYTF TRBJ1-2 TRBV9 . TRBD1 17
TGTGCCAGCAGCCAAGAGTCGATAATTTCTCGAGGCGCTCAGTACTTC CASSQESIISRGAQYF TRBJ2-4 TRBV4-2 . . 16
TGTGCCAGCAGCGCCCAACAGGGGAATAACTATGGCTACACCTTC CASSAQQGNNYGYTF TRBJ1-2 TRBV5-4 . TRBD1 15
TGTGCCAGCAGCTTAAAGGTTTCAGGCTATGGCTACACCTTC CASSLKVSGYGYTF TRBJ1-2 TRBV5-4 . . 14
TGTGCCAGCAGTTACCCGACAGAATATGGCTACACCTTC CASSYPTEYGYTF TRBJ1-2 TRBV6-5 . . 13
TGTGCCAGCAGCCCGCTAGGAGCGGGACCGAACACCGGGGAGCTGTTTTTT CASSPLGAGPNTGELFF TRBJ2-2 TRBV27 once TRBD2 17
TGTGCCAGCAGAACCGGGACACTTTCCTCCTACGAGCAGTACTTC CASRTGTLSSYEQYF TRBJ2-7 TRBV28 . . 15
TGTGCCAGCAGCCACCAAAGGCTAGCGGGAGGGAACAATGAGCAGTTCTTC CASSHQRLAGGNNEQFF TRBJ2-1 TRBV7-9 . TRBD2 17
TGTGCCACCAGTAAACAGGGGGGGAACACAGATACGCAGTATTTT CATSKQGGNTDTQYF TRBJ2-3 TRBV24-1 . . 15
TGTGCCACCAGCAGAGCGGGAGGGCGGGGGGAGACCCAGTACTTC CATSRAGGRGETQYF TRBJ2-5 TRBV15 . TRBD2 15
TGTGCCAGCAGCCTGACTAGCGGGGGCACAGATACGCAGTATTTT CASSLTSGGTDTQYF TRBJ2-3 TRBV9 . TRBD2 15
TGTGCCAGCAGCCAAGCCCCACAGGCATCCTACGAGCAGTACTTC CASSQAPQASYEQYF TRBJ2-7 TRBV3-1/TRBV3-2 . . 15